This TCR beta chain was sequenced for a study of neurological immune-mediated disorders. This clonotype was seen repeatedly, ten times or more. CD4+ or CD8+ T cells at a count of 1 million served as input for the sorted libraries. The method for making cDNA was 5'RACE, and it used 10-nucleotide random UMIs. Each CDR3 protein gets one entry after TCRdb re-called the 5' RACE reads with MiXCR. The sample has about 21,000 distinct CDR3 sequences; 5% to 7% are singletons. Trimming took 2 bases from V and 0 from J, leaving 14 bases between them. The CDR3 is 17 amino acids. V is TRBV12-3 or TRBV12-4 and J is TRBJ1-5; D unresolved. The clonotype was recovered from a man aged 18 to 30 in good health. The sequencing input was CD8+ T cells from blood. The DNA of the CDR3 is TGTGCCAGCAGTTTACCCCTCTACAGAGATAGCAATCAGCCCCAGCATTTT. Translating gives CASSLPLYRDSNQPQHF.